Following are 27 T cell receptor beta chains from one sample sequenced in a study of shared clonotypes between healthy human individuals. Assay used: immunoSEQ multiplex PCR; TCRdb lists only in-frame clones, some missing. In the table there are around 510,000 clones, roughly 79% of which are singletons. Sequencing used PBMCs. Source of these receptors: a woman in her thirties or forties in good health. Some clones in this sample may be carry-over from other donors' samples.

With respect to this clone: The sample holds other DNA sequences that translate to the same CDR3. The V call is TRBV28, the J call TRBJ1-1, with TRBD1 matching over 7 bases. This CDR3 comprises 12 residues. V was clipped by 6 bases and J by 5 bases; unmatched bases: 3. From germline, CDR1 is MDHEN and CDR2 SYDVKM. DNA of the CDR3: TGTGCCAGCAGCTCAGGGGGGACTGAAGCTTTCTTT. This translates into CASSSGGTEAFF.

The rearrangement uses TRBV28 and TRBJ2-1; 8 bases fit TRBD2. With V trimmed by 6 bases and J by 4 bases, 8 bases remained unmatched. CDR1 MDHEN and CDR2 SYDVKM come from the germline V gene. This CDR3 has 15 amino acids. CDR3 sequence (DNA): TGTGCCAGCAGAACAGCGGGAGCCCTATACAATGAGCAGTTCTTC. It codes for CASRTAGALYNEQFF.

V gene TRBV5-6 combines with J gene TRBJ2-7; D possibly corresponds to TRBD2 (6 bases). CDR1 is SGHDT, CDR2 YYEEEE, per germline. The CDR3 runs 14 residues. The V end lost 0 bases, the J end lost 5 bases, and 12 bases lay between the germline ends. CDR3 protein: CASSLEREVHEQYF. The CDR3 region has the DNA TGTGCCAGCAGCTTGGAGAGGGAGGTCCACGAGCAGTACTTC.

The J gene is TRBJ2-1, the V gene TRBV19; TRBD2 matches at 11 bases. CDR1 is LNHDA and CDR2 is SQIVND in the germline V gene (reference sequence). V gave up 1 base and J gave up 6 bases; unmatched junction bases: 5. This CDR3 region has 16 residues. The CDR3 region is CASSIALGTSGNEQFF. DNA of the CDR3: TGTGCCAGTAGTATAGCGCTCGGGACTAGCGGCAATGAGCAGTTCTTC.

This clone was found a few times. This sequence joins TRBV5-1 and TRBJ2-3, with D maybe TRBD2 (6 bases). This CDR3 has 14 amino acids. The germline V and J ends were trimmed by 0 bases and 2 bases, with 7 bases remaining between them. CDR1 is SGHRS, CDR2 YFSETQ, per germline. The CDR3 spells CASSLGGDTDTQYF. CDR3 DNA sequence: TGCGCCAGCAGCTTGGGCGGGGACACAGATACGCAGTATTTT.

This rearrangement joins TRBV27 to TRBJ1-1; weak D call: TRBD1 (6 bases). Trimming pared 0 bases from V and 4 bases from J, leaving 15 bases between. In germline, CDR1 is MNHEY, CDR2 SMNVEV (reference sequence). The CDR3 contains 16 residues. The CDR3 bases are TGTGCCAGCAGTTTATCCAAAGGGGGGCTTGGCACTGAAGCTTTCTTT. It translates to CASSLSKGGLGTEAFF.

The chain employs TRBV28 and TRBJ1-5; perhaps TRBD1 as D (5 bases). This CDR3 contains 15 residues. Germline V lookup: CDR1 MDHEN, CDR2 SYDVKM. Trimming cost V 6 bases and J 4 bases, with 16 bases left between them. CDR3 region: CASRNGGGPNQPQHF. The CDR3 DNA follows: TGTGCCAGCAGAAATGGGGGAGGCCCGAATCAGCCCCAGCATTTT. Full variable domain (remainder filled in from reference TRBV28 and TRBJ1-5): DVKVTQSSRYLVKRTGEKVFLECVQDMDHENMFWYRQDPGLGLRLIYFSYDVKMKEKGDIPEGYSVSREKKERFSLILESASTNQTSMYLCASRNGGGPNQPQHFGDGTRLSIL.

This clone was recorded only once. The genes are TRBV19 and TRBJ1-5, with 12 nucleotides matching TRBD1. Losses at the gene ends were 7 bases for V and 0 bases for J; bases not matched to a gene: 10. The CDR3 is made up of 18 amino acids. The germline gives CDR1 LNHDA, CDR2 SQIVND (reference sequence). For the CDR3, the DNA is TGTGCCAGTACCCACCGGGACAGGGGGCCCCTTAGCAATCAGCCCCAGCATTTT. Translating gives CASTHRDRGPLSNQPQHF.

The chain carries TRBV5-8 and TRBJ2-6, with D perhaps TRBD1 or TRBD2 (5 bases each). This CDR3 is built from 19 residues. V was clipped by 3 bases and J by 3 bases, with 22 bases between them. Germline CDR1 and CDR2: SGHTS and YDEGEE. DNA for the CDR3: TGTGCCAGCAGCTATGACGGGACGGGGCCGGCTGGTGGGGCCAACGTCCTGACTTTC. Residues: CASSYDGTGPAGGANVLTF.

For this clone: This may arise from a read error, as a much more abundant clone is one base away. The sample holds other DNA sequences that translate to the same CDR3. The V gene is TRBV7-9, the J gene TRBJ1-1; no clear D. The length of the CDR3 is 13 residues. Germline CDR1 and CDR2: SEHNR and FQNEAQ (reference sequence). In nucleotides, the CDR3 is TGTGCCAGCAGCTTCCAGAGAAACACTGAAGCCTTCTTT. This codes for CASSFQRNTEAFF.

CDR3: CSVEEGGTGDRPQHF. CDR3 nucleotide sequence: TGCAGCGTTGAAGAGGGGGGGACAGGGGATCGGCCCCAGCATTTT. The chain has TRBV29-1 and TRBJ1-5; 10 bases match TRBD1. The CDR3 loop spans 15 amino acids. The junction had 8 bases not matched to a gene; V was cut back by 0 bases and J by 9 bases. Germline V CDR1 and CDR2: SQVTM, ANQGSEA.

This clone was seen repeatedly, ten times or more. The gene calls are TRBV27 and TRBJ2-1; 8 bases are a match to TRBD2. The J segment lost 8 bases and the V segment lost 5 bases, leaving 8 bases of the junction unmatched. CDR3 length: 14 residues. Per the germline V gene, CDR1 is MNHEY and CDR2 is SMNVEV (reference sequence). The chain's CDR3 is CASSRGTRVDEQFF. CDR3 DNA sequence: TGTGCCAGCAGTCGCGGGACTAGAGTCGATGAGCAGTTCTTC.

The chain joins TRBV7-2 to TRBJ1-1, with a possible D match to TRBD1 (5 bases). V was shortened by 2 bases and J by 1 base, with 11 bases between the two germline ends. The germline gives CDR1 SGHTA, CDR2 FQGNSA. CDR3 length: 15 amino acids. CDR3 coding DNA: TGTGCCAGCAGCTTATACCAGGGCCGGAACACTGAAGCTTTCTTT. This gives the protein CASSLYQGRNTEAFF.

For this clone: Other DNA sequences from this sample encode an identical CDR3 as well. The chain has TRBV28 and TRBJ2-7, with 8 bases fitting TRBD1. This CDR3 has 13 residues. From germline, CDR1 is MDHEN and CDR2 SYDVKM. V lost 4 bases and J lost 3; bases outside the gene matches: 2. CDR3 in DNA: TGTGCCAGCAGTTCCGGACAGGGCTACGAGCAGTACTTC. Protein sequence: CASSSGQGYEQYF.

J is TRBJ1-5 and V is TRBV7-8, with D perhaps TRBD1 (5 bases). The V end lost 1 base, the J end lost 4 bases, and 11 bases lay between the germline ends. The CDR3 is 15 amino acids. Germline V gives CDR1 SGHVS, CDR2 FQNEAQ. The CDR3 sequence: CASSLGPGKNQPQHF. The CDR3 DNA reads as TGTGCCAGCAGCTTAGGGCCAGGGAAAAATCAGCCCCAGCATTTT. Full variable domain (remainder filled in from reference TRBV7-8 and TRBJ1-5): GAGVSQSPRYKVAKRGQDVALRCDPISGHVSLFWYQQALGQGPEFLTYFQNEAQLDKSGLPSDRFFAERPEGSVSTLKIQRTQQEDSAVYLCASSLGPGKNQPQHFGDGTRLSIL.

The CDR3 loop reads CAAQRGKTASGNTIYF. The CDR3 DNA is TGTGCCGCCCAAAGGGGGAAGACAGCCTCTGGAAACACCATATATTTT. The gene calls are TRBV30 and TRBJ1-3; TRBD1 is a possible D gene (6 bases). Germline V gives CDR1 GTSNPN, CDR2 SVGIG (reference sequence). The CDR3 runs to 16 residues. Between the trimmed V and J ends, which lost 8 bases and 0 bases, there was a span of 20 bases.

V gene TRBV19 combines with J gene TRBJ2-7, with no clear D. Germline assignment: CDR1 LNHDA and CDR2 SQIVND (reference sequence). The CDR3 is 13 residues long. V was cut by 1 base and J by 4 bases, with 8 bases left in between. This CDR3 reads CASSIGLSYEQYF. In nucleotides, the CDR3 is TGTGCCAGTAGTATAGGACTTTCGTACGAGCAGTACTTC.

The V and J genes are TRBV9 and TRBJ1-1; TRBD1 aligns across 8 bases. CDR3 length: 17 amino acids. Germline values: CDR1 SGDLS, CDR2 YYNGEE. V shed 1 base, J shed 1 base, and the junction held 9 bases outside the gene matches. Here the CDR3 reads CASSVLVTGTGNTEAFF. In DNA, the CDR3 is TGTGCCAGCAGCGTACTCGTCACCGGGACAGGGAACACTGAAGCTTTCTTT.

V usage is TRBV18 and J usage is TRBJ1-2; TRBD1 is a possible D gene (6 bases). The CDR3 has 15 amino acids. In germline, CDR1 is KGHSH, CDR2 LQKENI. Trimming took off 3 bases at V and 6 bases at J, with 17 bases between the two ends. In DNA, the CDR3 is TGTGCCAGCTCACCGCCCGACAGGTCTCTCCATGGCTACACCTTC. This encodes CASSPPDRSLHGYTF.

J is TRBJ2-6 and V is TRBV19; D may be TRBD2 (6 bases). Germline CDR1 reads LNHDA; CDR2 reads SQIVND (reference sequence). Trimming shortened V by 4 bases and J by 1 base, and 11 bases separated the two germline ends. The CDR3 runs to 16 residues. The DNA of the CDR3 is TGTGCCAGTAGTACCCACGGAGGGTCTGGGGCCAACGTCCTGACTTTC. Protein: CASSTHGGSGANVLTF.

The rearrangement joins TRBV7-2 to TRBJ1-1; tentatively, D is TRBD1 (5 bases). Looked up from germline, CDR1 is SGHTA and CDR2 is FQGNSA. The CDR3 has 13 residues. The V end was cut by 7 bases, the J end by 1 base, with 10 bases between. The CDR3 loop is CASNRDRNTEAFF. The CDR3 nucleotides are TGTGCCAGCAACCGGGACCGGAACACTGAAGCTTTCTTT.

The chain is built from TRBV29-1 and TRBJ2-1; D is possibly TRBD1 (5 bases). This CDR3 is 8 amino acids long. CDR1 and CDR2 (germline): SQVTM, ANQGSEA. The CDR3: CRGDEQFF. CDR3 in DNA: TGCAGAGGGGATGAGCAGTTCTTC.

The V gene is TRBV5-5, the J gene TRBJ1-1; D is possibly TRBD1 (5 bases). CDR1 is SGHKS and CDR2 is YYEKEE in the germline V gene (reference sequence). V was shortened by 0 bases and J by 7 bases, with 16 bases between the two germline ends. The CDR3 extends over 15 amino acids. CDR3 DNA: TGTGCCAGCAGCTTGGTCGCGGGGCCGACCTATGAAGCTTTCTTT. Amino acids: CASSLVAGPTYEAFF.

The genes are TRBV7-8 and TRBJ2-7; possibly TRBD1 for D (5 bases). The V end was cut by 2 bases, the J end by 5 bases, with 10 bases between. The CDR3 loop spans 13 amino acids. Germline V gene data show CDR1 as SGHVS and CDR2 as FQNEAQ. CDR3 nucleotide sequence: TGTGCCAGCAGCTTACGTCCCAGGGACGAGCAGTACTTC. Translated: CASSLRPRDEQYF.

This chain links TRBV5-1 with TRBJ2-1, with 12 bases fitting TRBD2. With V trimmed by 4 bases and J by 5 bases, 7 bases remained unmatched. Germline values: CDR1 SGHRS, CDR2 YFSETQ. The CDR3 runs 16 residues. CDR3 protein: CASSPRTSGVDNEQFF. CDR3 sequence (DNA): TGCGCCAGCAGCCCCCGGACTAGCGGGGTCGACAATGAGCAGTTCTTC.

Details on this clone: A read error may explain this, as a much larger clone is one base away. The V call is TRBV5-4, the J call TRBJ2-7; TRBD2 matches 9 bases. Germline V CDR1 and CDR2: SGHNT, YYREEE (reference sequence). V lost 3 bases and J lost 7; bases outside the gene matches: 14. CDR3 length equals 16 residues. The CDR3 here is CASSSVIAGARAEQYF. The DNA for the CDR3 is TGTGCCAGCAGCTCAGTAATAGCGGGAGCAAGGGCGGAGCAGTACTTC.

The V gene is TRBV10-2, the J gene TRBJ2-2; maybe TRBD2 (6 bases). CDR3 size: 18 residues. CDR1 is WSHSY and CDR2 is SAAADI in the germline V gene. The ends were cut back, 0 bases at V and 0 bases at J, with 14 bases in the middle. The CDR3 region is CASSESWGDLANTGELFF. CDR3 in DNA: TGCGCCAGCAGTGAGTCCTGGGGGGACCTCGCGAACACCGGGGAGCTGTTTTTT.